This is a list of T cell receptor beta chains from one sample in a study of control samples from healthy donors and cancer patients. The method was immunoSEQ multiplex PCR; TCRdb's version includes in-frame clones alone and lacks a portion of them. The sample holds 70,000 to 85,000 clones; roughly 84% are singletons and the top ten take around a tenth. Sequencing was done on a sample of PBMCs. These receptors all come from a man between 60 and 70 years old with head and neck cancer. Both conserved end residues are part of each CDR3. Fields, in order: V gene, D gene, J gene, clone size, CDR3 protein, CDR3 DNA. A D gene is named only where the DNA matches it firmly. A row's size may be missing; if present it is once, few, many or a size class.

>TRBV7-6|TRBD2|TRBJ2-4|-
CASSALREGIQYF
TGTGCCAGCAGCGCACTCAGGGAGGGCATTCAGTACTTC
>TRBV15|-|TRBJ1-1|once
CATSRGLEAFF
TGTGCCACCAGCCGGGGGCTTGAAGCTTTCTTT
>TRBV6-5|TRBD2|TRBJ2-7|once
CASSYTGTSGKYEQYF
TGTGCCAGCAGTTACACTGGGACTAGCGGAAAGTACGAGCAGTACTTC
>TRBV5-4|-|TRBJ1-6|-
CASSTGQPKLGSYNSPLHF
TGTGCCAGCAGCACTGGACAGCCTAAGTTGGGCTCCTATAATTCACCCCTCCACTTT
>TRBV30|-|TRBJ1-5|-
CAWSESSNQPQHF
TGTGCCTGGAGTGAGAGCAGCAATCAGCCCCAGCATTTT
>TRBV9|-|TRBJ1-1|-
CASSVASSTEAFF
TGTGCCAGCAGCGTAGCTTCGAGCACTGAAGCTTTCTTT
>TRBV6-5|TRBD1|TRBJ1-4|-
CASSSQGANEKLFF
TGTGCCAGCAGTTCACAGGGGGCGAATGAAAAACTGTTTTTT
>TRBV10-3|TRBD2|TRBJ2-1|-
CAISGGGSSNEQFF
TGTGCCATCAGTGGGGGCGGGAGTTCGAATGAGCAGTTCTTC
>TRBV11-1|-|TRBJ2-6|-
CASSLETGANVLTF
TGTGCCAGCAGCTTAGAGACTGGGGCCAACGTCCTGACTTTC
>TRBV24-1|TRBD1|TRBJ1-2|-
CATSDRDSDGYTF
TGTGCCACCAGTGATCGGGACAGTGATGGCTACACCTTC
>TRBV30|-|TRBJ1-2|-
CAWSNRYGYTF
TGTGCCTGGAGTAACCGATATGGCTACACCTTC
>TRBV7-8|-|TRBJ1-1|-
CASSSRRLDIEAFF
TGTGCCAGCAGCTCTAGGAGGTTGGACATAGAAGCTTTCTTT
>TRBV12-3/TRBV12-4|-|TRBJ1-2|-
CASSLRQLYGYTF
TGTGCCAGCAGTTTGAGGCAGCTCTATGGCTACACCTTC
>TRBV14|-|TRBJ2-1|few
CASSPRLALTRTQFF
TGTGCCAGCAGCCCCCGTTTGGCCCTTACCCGGACCCAGTTCTTC
>TRBV5-6|TRBD1|TRBJ2-7|-
CASNRDRLYEQYF
TGTGCCAGCAACCGGGACAGGCTATACGAGCAGTACTTC
>TRBV5-4|-|TRBJ2-5|-
CASRAQNEETQYF
TGTGCCAGCAGGGCTCAAAACGAGGAGACCCAGTACTTC